A single sample is the source of the 16 T cell receptor beta chains below, sequenced in a study of T cells after yellow fever vaccination. TCRdb reprocessed the 5' RACE reads via MiXCR and lists one record per CDR3 protein. The repertoire holds about 60,000 distinct CDR3 sequences, with roughly 6.9% as singletons. The sequenced sample was CD8+ T cells sorted from PBMCs, obtained on the day of the first yellow fever vaccination. The receptor set was obtained from a man younger than 35 who received the YFV17D yellow fever vaccine.

In this sample, this clonotype turned up many times. CDR3 nucleotides: TGTGCCAGCACCCCGGGGGGCTCTCCTTCTGGGGCCAACGTCCTGACTTTC. Its translation is CASTPGGSPSGANVLTF. The V call is TRBV9, the J call TRBJ2-6, with a tentative D call TRBD2 (7 bases). Germline-derived CDR1 and CDR2 are SGDLS and YYNGEE. This CDR3 spans 17 amino acids. Trimming cost V 6 bases and J 1 base, with 17 bases left between them.

Of note for this clonotype: One base away lies a much larger clone, so this may be a sequencing read error. This chain uses TRBV12-3 or TRBV12-4 with TRBJ2-1; 7 nucleotides match TRBD1. Unmatched junction bases numbered 11, after V lost 5 bases and J lost 7 bases. CDR3 length: 15 amino acids. The CDR3 coding sequence is TGTGCCAGCAGTCCGTACAGGGGTTTTAGGAATGAGCAGTTCTTC. This sequence encodes CASSPYRGFRNEQFF.

In this sample, this clonotype turned up many times. CDR3 loop: CASSRLQWGTGDTQYF. The CDR3 DNA is TGTGCCAGCAGCCGACTACAGTGGGGAACTGGGGATACGCAGTATTTT. The chain combines TRBV28 with TRBJ2-3; possibly TRBD2 for D (5 bases). Trimming left V 6 bases short and J 6 bases short, with 22 bases between. This CDR3 has 16 amino acids. Germline V gene lookup returns CDR1 MDHEN and CDR2 SYDVKM.

The sample holds a few counts of this clonotype. The gene calls are TRBV3-1 and TRBJ2-5, with unresolved D. Deletions cut 1 base from V and 2 bases from J, with 14 bases between. The germline CDR1 and CDR2 sequences are LGHDT and YNNKEL (reference sequence). The CDR3 is made up of 16 amino acids. The CDR3 DNA reads as TGTGCCAGCAGCCAAGCTGGTGTCAACGCGCAAGAGACCCAGTACTTC. This encodes CASSQAGVNAQETQYF.

V is TRBV6-5 and J is TRBJ2-5; weak D call: TRBD1 (5 bases). V lost 1 base and J lost 5, with 11 bases in between. CDR3 length: 14 residues. CDR1 MNHEY and CDR2 SVGAGI come from the germline V gene. CDR3 bases: TGTGCCAGCAGTTACTTCCCAGGGTCCGAGACCCAGTACTTC. This encodes CASSYFPGSETQYF.

This chain connects TRBV19 to TRBJ2-7, with 8 nucleotides matching TRBD1. Germline trimming cut 4 bases from V and 1 base from J; bases unmatched to any gene: 9. Germline assignment: CDR1 LNHDA and CDR2 SQIVND (reference sequence). The CDR3 is 16 amino acids. The CDR3 loop is CASSTWTGNGSYEQYV. The CDR3 DNA reads TGTGCCAGTAGTACCTGGACAGGGAATGGATCCTACGAGCAGTACGTC.

This clonotype was found a few times. This chain uses TRBV19 with TRBJ2-7; D is unclear. This CDR3 comprises 14 residues. Trimming cost V 6 bases and J 0 bases, with 12 bases left between them. CDR1 is LNHDA and CDR2 is SQIVND in the germline V gene (reference sequence). The CDR3 is CASSFGRSSYEQYF. CDR3 in DNA: TGTGCCAGTAGCTTCGGTCGGAGCTCCTACGAGCAGTACTTC.

This clonotype showed up just a few times. The CDR3 DNA reads TGTGCCAGCAGCGCTTCTAGACAGGGAGAGGGGGAGCTGTTTTTT. Amino acid sequence: CASSASRQGEGELFF. The chain joins TRBV7-6 to TRBJ2-2; 7 bases are a match to TRBD1. The CDR3 runs 15 residues. Germline V gives CDR1 SGHVS, CDR2 FNYEAQ. The V gene end was trimmed by 5 bases and the J gene end by 8 bases; junction bases not matched to a gene: 11.

The rearrangement uses TRBV9 and TRBJ2-7, with D maybe TRBD1 (5 bases). The germline CDR1 and CDR2 sequences are SGDLS and YYNGEE. The V end was cut by 3 bases, the J end by 7 bases, with 14 bases between. This CDR3 comprises 13 residues. The CDR3 loop is CASSAGHIYEQYF. DNA of the CDR3: TGTGCCAGCAGCGCCGGACACATCTATGAGCAGTACTTC.

This clonotype occurred a few times. The genes are TRBV4-2 and TRBJ1-2; a weak D match, TRBD1 (5 bases). Germline CDR1 and CDR2: LGHNA and YNFKEQ. Trimming removed 1 base from V and 4 bases from J, with 10 bases in between. The CDR3 length is 14 residues. The CDR3 loop is CASSQGAGIYGYTF. The DNA of the CDR3 is TGTGCCAGCAGCCAAGGGGCAGGGATCTATGGCTACACCTTC.

This chain connects TRBV10-3 to TRBJ2-7; D is uncertain. The CDR3 sequence is 16 residues long. V was pared by 4 bases and J by 2 bases, with 18 bases between. The germline V gene has CDR1 ENHRY and CDR2 SYGVKD. CDR3 DNA sequence: TGTGCCATCAGTGGTAGTAAGACACGGGTACCCTACGAGCAGTACTTC. Its protein product is CAISGSKTRVPYEQYF.

There are a few counts of this clonotype. J is TRBJ2-5 and V is TRBV12-3 or TRBV12-4; possibly TRBD1 or TRBD2 for D (6 bases each). V gave up 5 bases and J gave up 5 bases, with 18 bases separating them. The CDR3 runs to 15 residues. CDR3 sequence: CASSLNWGARETQYF. The CDR3 bases are TGTGCCAGCAGTCTCAATTGGGGGGCGCGGGAGACCCAGTACTTC.

This clonotype has more than one count but fewer than ten. The chain recombines TRBV7-2 with TRBJ2-3; 10 bases are shared with TRBD2. The germline gives CDR1 SGHTA, CDR2 FQGNSA. CDR3 length: 17 residues. The ends lost 5 bases at V and 5 bases at J; junction bases unmatched: 13. The DNA for the CDR3 is TGTGCCAGCAGCAGCCCCAGCGGGGGGGCCGGAGGAGATACGCAGTATTTT. Its protein product is CASSSPSGGAGGDTQYF.

This clonotype turned up a few times. The rearrangement uses TRBV7-9 and TRBJ2-2, with 9 bases fitting TRBD1. The CDR3 is made up of 15 amino acids. The junction had 4 bases not matched to a gene; V was cut back by 4 bases and J by 4 bases. Germline CDR1 and CDR2: SEHNR and FQNEAQ (reference sequence). CDR3 in DNA: TGTGCCAGCAGCTCATGGACAGGGGTCACCGGGGAGCTGTTTTTT. It yields the protein CASSSWTGVTGELFF.

The chain combines TRBV5-1 with TRBJ2-2; D call uncertain. V shed 0 bases and J shed 2 bases, with 5 bases lying between them. Germline V gene data show CDR1 as SGHRS and CDR2 as YFSETQ. This CDR3 has 14 amino acids. CDR3 sequence: CASSLGLNTGELFF. The CDR3 DNA reads as TGCGCCAGCAGCTTGGGTCTAAACACCGGGGAGCTGTTTTTT.

In this sample, this clonotype turned up many times. The chain has TRBV25-1 and TRBJ1-2; D uncertain. With 4 bases removed from V and 2 bases from J, the gap between germline ends came to 8 bases. CDR3 length equals 13 residues. Germline V gene data show CDR1 as MGHDK and CDR2 as SYGVNS. The CDR3 sequence is CASSVTANYGYTF. DNA for the CDR3: TGTGCCAGCAGTGTCACAGCAAACTATGGCTACACCTTC.